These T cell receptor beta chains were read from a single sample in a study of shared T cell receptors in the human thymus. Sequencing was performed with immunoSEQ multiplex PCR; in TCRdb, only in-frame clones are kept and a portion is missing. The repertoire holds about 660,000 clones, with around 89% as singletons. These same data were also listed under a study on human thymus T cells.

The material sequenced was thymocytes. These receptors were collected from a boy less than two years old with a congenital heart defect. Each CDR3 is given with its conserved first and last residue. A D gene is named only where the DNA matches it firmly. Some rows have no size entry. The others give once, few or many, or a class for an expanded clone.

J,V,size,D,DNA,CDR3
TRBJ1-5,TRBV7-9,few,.,TGTGCCAGCAGCTTGCCAGGGGCGGAACAGCCCCAGCATTTT,CASSLPGAEQPQHF
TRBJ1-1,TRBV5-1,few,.,TGCGCCAGCACCGAAGACAGTCCCGGGTTGGCTTTCTTT,CASTEDSPGLAFF
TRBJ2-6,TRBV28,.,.,TGTGCCAGCAAAAGGGGAAAGAGGCTCTCTGGGGCCAACGTCCTGACTTTC,CASKRGKRLSGANVLTF
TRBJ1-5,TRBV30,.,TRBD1,TGTGCCTGGAGTCGGGACAGGGCAAATCAGCCCCAGCATTTT,CAWSRDRANQPQHF
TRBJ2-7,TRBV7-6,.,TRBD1,TGTGCCAGCAGCCCAGGACAGGGCCTCTCCTACGAGCAGTACTTC,CASSPGQGLSYEQYF
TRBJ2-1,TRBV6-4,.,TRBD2,TGTGCCAGCAGCCCTCGAAGGCTAGCGGGAGGACAACTGTACAATGAGCAGTTCTTC,CASSPRRLAGGQLYNEQFF
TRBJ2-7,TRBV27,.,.,TGTGCCAGCAGTCCCCACAGGGCCCCGGGGCAGTACTTC,CASSPHRAPGQYF
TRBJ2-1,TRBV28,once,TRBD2,TGTGCCAGCAGTCCGAAGGGGACTAGCTTCTATGAGCAGTTCTTC,CASSPKGTSFYEQFF
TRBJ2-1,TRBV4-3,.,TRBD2,TGCGCCAGCAGCCAAGTTCCTAGCGGGAGGTTGAATGAGCAGTTCTTC,CASSQVPSGRLNEQFF
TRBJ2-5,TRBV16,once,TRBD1,TGTGCCAGCAGCCAATCATGGGACAGGGGGCACCAAGAGACCCAGTACTTC,CASSQSWDRGHQETQYF
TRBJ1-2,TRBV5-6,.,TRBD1,TGTGCCAGCAGCTTGGGGACAGGGGCGCGGGTCTATGGCTACACCTTC,CASSLGTGARVYGYTF
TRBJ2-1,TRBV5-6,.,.,TGTGCCAGCAGCGGTGGGGACTTTGGCTACAATGAGCAGTTCTTC,CASSGGDFGYNEQFF
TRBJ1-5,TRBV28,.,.,TGTGCCAGCAGTTTAGCAGGACTTTGCGAGGTTCGTGGCAATCAGCCCCAGCATTTT,CASSLAGLCEVRGNQPQHF
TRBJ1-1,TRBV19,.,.,TGTGCCAGTAGTATAGCGAGCACTGAAGCTTTCTTT,CASSIASTEAFF
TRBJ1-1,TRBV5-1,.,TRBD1,TGCGCCAGCAGCTTGGGACAGGGTTGGGGGAACACTGAAGCTTTCTTT,CASSLGQGWGNTEAFF
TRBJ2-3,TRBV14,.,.,TGTGCCAGCAGCCCGAACAGGGTCACAGATACGCAGTATTTT,CASSPNRVTDTQYF
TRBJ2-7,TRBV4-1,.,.,TGCGCCAGCAGCCAAGATCGCAGGGCCGACGAGCAGTACTTC,CASSQDRRADEQYF
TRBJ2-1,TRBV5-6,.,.,TGTGCCAGCAGCTTGGGCGGGTACTACAATGAGCAGTTCTTC,CASSLGGYYNEQFF
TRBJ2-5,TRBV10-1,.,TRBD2,TGCGCCAGCAGTGAGTTCAAGGGAGGGATGGAGACCCAGTACTTC,CASSEFKGGMETQYF
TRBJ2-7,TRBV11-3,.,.,TGTGCCAGCAGCTTAGTGCCTAGCCGGTACGAGCAGTACTTC,CASSLVPSRYEQYF
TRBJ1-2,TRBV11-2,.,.,TGTGCCAGCAGCCCCAGGAATAACTATGGCTACACCTTC,CASSPRNNYGYTF
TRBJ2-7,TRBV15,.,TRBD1,TGTGCCACCAGCAGAGATCAAACGGGACAGGGCTCCTACGAGCAGTACTTC,CATSRDQTGQGSYEQYF
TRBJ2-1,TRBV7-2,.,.,TGTGCCAGCAGCTTAGCGACATTACGGACTTCCAGCTCCTACAATGAGCAGTTCTTC,CASSLATLRTSSSYNEQFF
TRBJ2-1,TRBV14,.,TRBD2,TGTGCCAGCAGCCAAGCGTTTCCCTTGGCGGGAGGGGGGTATGAGCAGTTCTTC,CASSQAFPLAGGGYEQFF
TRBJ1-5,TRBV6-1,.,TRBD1,TGTGCCAGCAGTGCCCAGCTCGGGACAGGGCGGTATAGCAATCAGCCCCAGCATTTT,CASSAQLGTGRYSNQPQHF
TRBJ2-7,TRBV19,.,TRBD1,TGTGCCAGCCTAGGGGCCGGGACAGGGGGTTCCTACGAGCAGTACTTC,CASLGAGTGGSYEQYF
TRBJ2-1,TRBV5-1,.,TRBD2,TGCGCCAGCAGAGTCGGGCCGAGGATAGCGGGAGGGCCAGAGGGGGATGAGCAGTTCTTC,CASRVGPRIAGGPEGDEQFF
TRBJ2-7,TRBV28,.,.,TGTGCCAGCAGTTTCAAAGGGGTCTACGAGCAGTACTTC,CASSFKGVYEQYF
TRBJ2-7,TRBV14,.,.,TGTGCCAGCAGCCAACTGGGGCTAGCGATGAGGAACCATGAATCCTACGAGCAGTACTTC,CASSQLGLAMRNHESYEQYF